What follows describes a single T cell receptor (beta chain). The sample belongs to a study of blood T cell repertoires in COVID-19. The wider study: Collection of acute and convalescent COVID-19 samples took place in the United States, Italy and Spain. Sample material is recorded as cDNA or gDNA derived from T cells, B-cell-depleted T cells, or PBMCs.

The repertoire was sequenced with immunoSEQ multiplex PCR; TCRdb's copy has only in-frame clones and lacks some. This sample has approximately 400,000 clones; roughly four fifths occur once, and the top ten carry about 5.4%. V lost 1 base, J lost 0 bases, and 8 bases lay in between. The length of the CDR3 is 15 residues. Germline CDR1 is SGHRS and CDR2 is YFSETQ. Cohorts were assigned according to the clinical history that participants reported. This receptor was taken from a woman between 45 and 60 years old who had recovered from COVID-19. The specimen sequenced was PBMCs or T cells enriched from blood (not recorded which). V and J are TRBV5-1 and TRBJ1-3; D not certain. This CDR3 reads CASSLMAVSGNTIYF. The CDR3 DNA follows: TGCGCCAGCAGCTTGATGGCAGTCTCTGGAAACACCATATATTTT.